Presented here are 18 T cell receptor beta chains from one specimen sequenced in a study of blood T cells in healthy people across ages. Combining a sample-barcoded 5' primer with a J-beta primer mix, a second PCR ran for 7 to 11 cycles. TCRdb redid the calling of the 5' RACE reads with MiXCR, one entry per CDR3 protein. The sample includes about 1,800,000 distinct CDR3 sequences, under 30% seen only once; the top ten take over 7%. The sample comprised blood. All receptors come from a woman aged 25 to 45 in good health.

The chain couples TRBV5-1 to TRBJ2-1; D is possibly TRBD1 or TRBD2 (5 bases each). V lost 0 bases to trimming and J lost 5 bases, with 9 bases between them. CDR1 is SGHRS and CDR2 is YFSETQ in the germline V gene. The CDR3 spans 14 residues. The CDR3 is CASSLGDANNEQFF. The CDR3 region has the DNA TGCGCCAGCAGCTTGGGGGACGCCAACAATGAGCAGTTCTTC.

The CDR3 DNA reads TGTGCCAGCGGGACCCTAGCGGACTACAATGAGCAGTACTTC. Translation: CASGTLADYNEQYF. The chain has TRBV6-5 and TRBJ2-1; 7 nucleotides line up with TRBD2. The better agreement between TRBJ2-7 and the DNA end casts doubt on the J call. Germline CDR1 reads MNHEY; CDR2 reads SVGAGI. This CDR3 has 14 residues.

The chain joins TRBV2 to TRBJ1-5; TRBD1 matches at 9 bases. The trim removed 10 bases at V and 4 bases at J, leaving 23 bases unmatched. CDR3 size: 19 residues. Germline CDR1 and CDR2: SNHLY and FYNNEI. CDR3 DNA sequence: TGTGCCATAATCCGTCTGCCGGGACAGGGAAAAAGGGTGAATCAGCCCCAGCATTTT. This sequence encodes CAIIRLPGQGKRVNQPQHF.

The sample holds a few counts of this clonotype. The chain is built from TRBV20-1 and TRBJ1-2; the match to TRBD1 covers 9 bases. CDR3 size: 13 residues. Germline-derived CDR1 and CDR2 are DFQATT and SNEGSKA (reference sequence). J lost 8 bases, V lost 1 base, and 5 bases had no gene match. CDR3 DNA sequence: TGCAGTGCTAGAGGACGACAGGGGGACGGCTACACCTTC. Encoded protein: CSARGRQGDGYTF.

Of note for this clonotype: The junction shows a germline mismatch at one end, possibly a read error. The chain combines TRBV2 with TRBJ2-5; D tentatively reads TRBD1 or TRBD2 (5 bases each). Germline assignment: CDR1 SNHLY and CDR2 FYNNEI. The CDR3 totals 13 residues. The CDR3 bases are TGTGCCAGCAGTGGTAGGGACCAAGAGGCCCAGTACTTC. The encoded protein is CASSGRDQEAQYF. The full variable domain, completed using reference TRBV2 and TRBJ2-5, is EPEVTQTPSHQVTQMGQEVILRCVPISNHLYFYWYRQILGQKVEFLVSFYNNEISEKSEIFDDQFSVERPDGSNFTLKIRSTKLEDSAMYFCASSGRDQEAQYFGPGTRLLVL.

The rearrangement joins TRBV5-1 to TRBJ2-7; 7 nucleotides agree with TRBD2. CDR1 and CDR2 (germline): SGHRS, YFSETQ. V lost 0 bases to trimming and J lost 7 bases; unmatched junction nucleotides: 7. This CDR3 has 14 amino acids. For the CDR3, the DNA is TGCGCCAGCAGCTTGGCGGTAGCGGGTCGTGAGCAGTACTTC. The encoded protein is CASSLAVAGREQYF.

This clonotype appeared many times. The gene calls are TRBV20-1 and TRBJ2-3; D might be TRBD2 (5 bases). With 6 bases removed from V and 6 bases from J, the gap between germline ends came to 16 bases. The CDR3 extends over 13 amino acids. Germline V CDR1 and CDR2: DFQATT, SNEGSKA (reference sequence). The CDR3 region has the DNA TGCAGTGCCCACGACGGACGCGGGGATACGCAGTATTTT. It codes for CSAHDGRGDTQYF.

This clonotype was detected many times. The rearrangement joins TRBV5-1 to TRBJ2-5; D gene uncertain. Trimming took off 0 bases at V and 9 bases at J, with 12 bases between the two ends. CDR1 SGHRS and CDR2 YFSETQ come from the germline V gene. CDR3 length: 13 residues. The CDR3 region has the DNA TGCGCCAGCAGCTTGGAACCTTCGAGGTCCCAGTACTTC. Encoded protein: CASSLEPSRSQYF.

With respect to this clonotype: A much larger clonotype is one base distant, so this may be a read error. Since no conserved phenylalanine or tryptophan closes the CDR3, a read error is the likely cause. The genes are TRBV18 and TRBJ2-7, with D possibly being TRBD2 (5 bases). The ends were cut back, 3 bases at V and 1 base at J, with 13 bases in the middle. The germline V gene has CDR1 KGHSH and CDR2 LQKENI. This CDR3 is built from 15 residues. The CDR3 sequence is CASSPPSSGSYEQYS. CDR3 bases: TGTGCCAGCTCACCCCCTAGTTCGGGGTCCTACGAGCAGTACTCC.

In its sample, this clonotype was seen a few times. The chain couples TRBV6-1 to TRBJ2-7, with TRBD1 identical over 7 bases. CDR1 and CDR2 from the germline V gene are MNHNS and SASEGT. The CDR3 length is 14 residues. V lost 7 bases and J lost 3; bases outside the gene matches: 9. The CDR3 region is CASITRDSFYEQYF. Here the CDR3 DNA reads TGTGCCAGCATAACCCGGGACAGCTTCTACGAGCAGTACTTC.

This clonotype has more than one count but fewer than ten. The chain links TRBV6-5 to TRBJ2-5; 7 bases align to TRBD1. The germline V gene has CDR1 MNHEY and CDR2 SVGAGI. After removal of 7 bases from V and 3 bases from J, the junction contained 11 bases not matched to a gene. This CDR3 contains 15 residues. CDR3 in amino acids: CASNPKRGREETQYF. The DNA for the CDR3 is TGTGCCAGCAACCCAAAAAGGGGGCGGGAAGAGACCCAGTACTTC.

This clonotype was seen repeatedly, ten times or more. This rearrangement joins TRBV7-6 to TRBJ2-7, with TRBD2 matching over 7 bases. There are 14 residues in the CDR3. V dropped 5 bases and J dropped 1; count of bases not matched to a gene: 5. The germline gives CDR1 SGHVS, CDR2 FNYEAQ. The CDR3 DNA follows: TGTGCCAGCAGCATCCAAGCGGGGTCCTACGAGCAGTACTTC. It encodes CASSIQAGSYEQYF. The full variable domain, with the rest looked up from reference TRBV7-6 and TRBJ2-7, is GAGVSQSPRYKVTKRGQDVALRCDPISGHVSLYWYRQALGQGPEFLTYFNYEAQQDKSGLPNDRFSAERPEGSISTLTIQRTEQRDSAMYRCASSIQAGSYEQYFGPGTRLTVT.

On this clonotype itself: A much larger clone sits a single nucleotide away, making a read error possible. The chain combines TRBV10-3 with TRBJ1-5; D is perhaps TRBD1 (5 bases). Per germline, CDR1 ENHRY and CDR2 SYGVKD. CDR3 length equals 13 residues. The CDR3: CAFRGGDHEPQHF. As DNA, the CDR3 is TGTGCCTTCAGAGGAGGGGACCATGAGCCCCAGCATTTT.

This clonotype has a handful of counts. The chain couples TRBV24-1 to TRBJ2-1, with TRBD2 identical over 9 bases. This CDR3 spans 15 amino acids. In germline, CDR1 is KGHDR, CDR2 SFDVKD. J lost 8 bases, V lost 2 bases, and 6 bases had no gene match. The CDR3 DNA reads TGTGCCACCAGTGATTCGGGGACTAGCTCCGATGAGCAGTTCTTC. This translates into CATSDSGTSSDEQFF.

This clonotype was seen a few times. The gene calls are TRBV28 and TRBJ1-2, with 8 bases identical to TRBD1. This CDR3 region has 13 residues. The V gene end was trimmed by 4 bases and the J gene end by 9 bases; junction bases not matched to a gene: 7. CDR1 and CDR2 from the germline V gene are MDHEN and SYDVKM. The CDR3 is CASSSRTGTRYTF. DNA for the CDR3: TGTGCCAGCAGTTCCCGGACAGGGACGCGCTACACCTTC.

To note about this clonotype: Germline and junction disagree at one end, which may indicate a read error. This chain joins TRBV6-5 and TRBJ1-2; TRBD1 might be the D (5 bases). This CDR3 has 13 amino acids. The germline V gene encodes CDR1 MNHEY and CDR2 SVGAGI. CDR3 region: CVSSPTRAYGYTF. DNA of the CDR3: TGTGTCAGCAGCCCGACCAGGGCCTATGGCTACACCTTC.

This clonotype occurred many times. The chain joins TRBV25-1 to TRBJ2-1, with D perhaps TRBD1 or TRBD2 (5 bases each). V was cut by 6 bases and J by 6 bases, with 18 bases left in between. The CDR3 consists of 15 residues. CDR1 MGHDK and CDR2 SYGVNS come from the germline V gene. The CDR3 region has the DNA TGTGCCAGCAGAGGTGGGACCGACGGGTCCAATGAGCAGTTCTTC. It yields the protein CASRGGTDGSNEQFF.

The V and J genes are TRBV27 and TRBJ2-1; a weak D match, TRBD1 (6 bases). The J call could be wrong; TRBJ2-7 is a better fit for the DNA end. CDR3 size: 16 residues. Germline V gene lookup returns CDR1 MNHEY and CDR2 SMNVEV (reference sequence). CDR3 sequence (DNA): TGTGCCAGCAGTTCCCTACAGGGACGCTCCTACAATGAGCAGTACTTC. It is translated as CASSSLQGRSYNEQYF.